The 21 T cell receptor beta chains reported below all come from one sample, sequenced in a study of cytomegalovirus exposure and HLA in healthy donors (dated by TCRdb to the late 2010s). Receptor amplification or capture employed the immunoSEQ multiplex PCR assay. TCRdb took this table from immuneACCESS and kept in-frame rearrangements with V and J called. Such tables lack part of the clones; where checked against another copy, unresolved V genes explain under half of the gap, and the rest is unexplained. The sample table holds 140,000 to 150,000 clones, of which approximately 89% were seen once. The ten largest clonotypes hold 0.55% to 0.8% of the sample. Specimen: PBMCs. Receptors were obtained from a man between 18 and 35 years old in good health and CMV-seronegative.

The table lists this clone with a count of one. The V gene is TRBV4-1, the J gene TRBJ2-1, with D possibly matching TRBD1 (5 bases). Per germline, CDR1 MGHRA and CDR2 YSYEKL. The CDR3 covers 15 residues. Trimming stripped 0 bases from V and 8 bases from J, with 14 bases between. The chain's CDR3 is CASSQDRVSEDEQFF. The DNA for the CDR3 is TGCGCCAGCAGCCAAGACAGGGTATCTGAGGATGAGCAGTTCTTC.

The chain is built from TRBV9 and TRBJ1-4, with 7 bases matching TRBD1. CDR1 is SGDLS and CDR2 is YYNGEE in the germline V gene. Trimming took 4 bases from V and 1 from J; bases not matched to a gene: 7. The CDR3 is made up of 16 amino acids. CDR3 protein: CASSPGTAVTNEKLFF. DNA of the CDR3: TGTGCCAGCAGCCCCGGGACAGCGGTAACTAATGAAAAACTGTTTTTT.

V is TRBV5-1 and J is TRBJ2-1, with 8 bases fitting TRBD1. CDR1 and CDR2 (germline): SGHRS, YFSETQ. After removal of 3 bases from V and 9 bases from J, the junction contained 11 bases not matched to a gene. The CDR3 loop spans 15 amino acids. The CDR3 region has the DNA TGCGCCAGCAGCTATAGACAGGGGAGGTTGAGTGAGCAGTTCTTC. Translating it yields CASSYRQGRLSEQFF.

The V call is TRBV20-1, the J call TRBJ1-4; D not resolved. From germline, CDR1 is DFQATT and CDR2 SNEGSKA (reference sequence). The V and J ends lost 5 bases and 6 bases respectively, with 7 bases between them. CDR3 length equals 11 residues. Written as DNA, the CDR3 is TGCAGTGCTCCGGGTTATGAAAAACTGTTTTTT. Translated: CSAPGYEKLFF.

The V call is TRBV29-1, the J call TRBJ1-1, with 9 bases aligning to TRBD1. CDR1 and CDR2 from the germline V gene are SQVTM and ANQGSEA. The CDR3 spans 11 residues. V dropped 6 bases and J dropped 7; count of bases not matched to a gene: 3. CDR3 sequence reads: CSVGGQGEAFF. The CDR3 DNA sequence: TGCAGCGTGGGGGGACAGGGTGAAGCTTTCTTT.

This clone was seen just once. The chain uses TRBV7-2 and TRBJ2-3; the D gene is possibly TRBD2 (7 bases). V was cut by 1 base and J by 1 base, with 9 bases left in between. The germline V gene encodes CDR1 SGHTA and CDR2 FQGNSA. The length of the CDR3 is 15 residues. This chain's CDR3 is CASSLGGGRTDTQYF. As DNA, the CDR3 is TGTGCCAGCAGCTTAGGGGGGGGCCGCACAGATACGCAGTATTTT. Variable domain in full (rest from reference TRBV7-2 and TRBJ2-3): GAGVSQSPSNKVTEKGKDVELRCDPISGHTALYWYRQSLGQGLEFLIYFQGNSAPDKSGLPSDRFSAERTGGSVSTLTIQRTQQEDSAVYLCASSLGGGRTDTQYFGPGTRLTVL.

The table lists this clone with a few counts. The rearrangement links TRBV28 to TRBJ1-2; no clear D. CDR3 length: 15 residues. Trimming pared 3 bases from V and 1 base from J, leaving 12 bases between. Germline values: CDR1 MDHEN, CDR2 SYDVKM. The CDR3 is CASSLRAPYNYGYTF. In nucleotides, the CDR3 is TGTGCCAGCAGTTTGAGGGCCCCATATAACTATGGCTACACCTTC.

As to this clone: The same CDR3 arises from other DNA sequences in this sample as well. The CDR3 spells CASSLGQGADTQYF. CDR3 nucleotides: TGTGCCAGCAGCTTAGGTCAGGGGGCAGATACGCAGTATTTT. This chain joins TRBV7-9 and TRBJ2-3; 7 positions match TRBD1. V shed 1 base and J 4 bases; nucleotides not matched to a gene: 2. This CDR3 has 14 residues. Germline CDR1 reads SEHNR; CDR2 reads FQNEAQ (reference sequence).

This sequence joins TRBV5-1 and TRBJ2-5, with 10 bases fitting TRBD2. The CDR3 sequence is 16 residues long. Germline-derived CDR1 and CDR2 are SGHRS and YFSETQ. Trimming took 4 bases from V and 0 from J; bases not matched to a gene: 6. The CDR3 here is CASSLSLAGNQETQYF. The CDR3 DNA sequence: TGCGCCAGCAGCCTGTCACTAGCGGGAAACCAAGAGACCCAGTACTTC.

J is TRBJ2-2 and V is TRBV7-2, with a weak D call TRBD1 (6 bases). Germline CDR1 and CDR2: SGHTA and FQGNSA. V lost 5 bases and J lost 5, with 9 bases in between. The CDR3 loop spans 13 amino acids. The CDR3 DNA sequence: TGTGCCAGCAGCCGAAGGGGGACCGGGGAGCTGTTTTTT. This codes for CASSRRGTGELFF. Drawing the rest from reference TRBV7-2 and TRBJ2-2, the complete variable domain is GAGVSQSPSNKVTEKGKDVELRCDPISGHTALYWYRQSLGQGLEFLIYFQGNSAPDKSGLPSDRFSAERTGGSVSTLTIQRTQQEDSAVYLCASSRRGTGELFFGEGSRLTVL.

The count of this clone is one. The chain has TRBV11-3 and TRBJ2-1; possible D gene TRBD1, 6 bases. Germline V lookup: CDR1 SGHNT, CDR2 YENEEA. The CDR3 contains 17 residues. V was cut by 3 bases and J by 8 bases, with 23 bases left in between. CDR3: CASSFGPAGDLEDEQFF. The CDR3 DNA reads TGTGCCAGCAGCTTTGGCCCGGCAGGGGATCTCGAGGATGAGCAGTTCTTC.

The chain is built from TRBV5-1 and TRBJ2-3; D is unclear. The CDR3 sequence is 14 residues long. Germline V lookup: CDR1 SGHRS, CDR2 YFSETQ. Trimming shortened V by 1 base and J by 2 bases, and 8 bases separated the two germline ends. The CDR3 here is CASSLPGTTDTQYF. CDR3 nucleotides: TGCGCCAGCAGCTTGCCCGGTACCACAGATACGCAGTATTTT.

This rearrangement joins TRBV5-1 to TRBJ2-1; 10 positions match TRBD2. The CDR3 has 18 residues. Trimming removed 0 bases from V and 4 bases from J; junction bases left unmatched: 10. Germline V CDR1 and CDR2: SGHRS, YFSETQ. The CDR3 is CASSLELAGVPTYNEQFF. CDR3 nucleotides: TGCGCCAGCAGCTTGGAGCTAGCGGGAGTCCCCACATACAATGAGCAGTTCTTC.

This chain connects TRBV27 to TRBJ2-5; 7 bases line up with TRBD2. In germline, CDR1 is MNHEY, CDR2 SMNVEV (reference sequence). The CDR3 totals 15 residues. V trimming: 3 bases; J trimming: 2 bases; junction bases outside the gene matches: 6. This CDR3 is CASSFISGGQETQYF. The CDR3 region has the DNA TGTGCCAGCAGTTTTATATCCGGGGGGCAAGAGACCCAGTACTTC.

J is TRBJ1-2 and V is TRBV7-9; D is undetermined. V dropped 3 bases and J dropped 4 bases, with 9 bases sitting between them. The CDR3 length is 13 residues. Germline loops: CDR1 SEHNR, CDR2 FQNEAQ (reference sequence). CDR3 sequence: CASSFTTSYGYTF. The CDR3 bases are TGTGCCAGCAGCTTCACCACTAGCTATGGCTACACCTTC.

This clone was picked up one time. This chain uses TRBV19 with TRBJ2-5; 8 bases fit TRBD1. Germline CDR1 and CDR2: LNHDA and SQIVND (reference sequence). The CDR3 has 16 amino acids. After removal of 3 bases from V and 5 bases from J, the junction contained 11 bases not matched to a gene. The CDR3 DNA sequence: TGTGCCAGTAGTATCACCCCCGGACAGGGTCTCGAGACCCAGTACTTC. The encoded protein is CASSITPGQGLETQYF. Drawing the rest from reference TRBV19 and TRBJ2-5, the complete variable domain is DGGITQSPKYLFRKEGQNVTLSCEQNLNHDAMYWYRQDPGQGLRLIYYSQIVNDFQKGDIAEGYSVSREKKESFPLTVTSAQKNPTAFYLCASSITPGQGLETQYFGPGTRLLVL.

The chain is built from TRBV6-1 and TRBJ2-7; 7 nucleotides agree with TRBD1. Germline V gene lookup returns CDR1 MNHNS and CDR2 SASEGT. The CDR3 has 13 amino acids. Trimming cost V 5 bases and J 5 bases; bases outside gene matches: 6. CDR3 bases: TGTGCCAGCAGTCCGGGACAGCGAAACGAGCAGTACGTC. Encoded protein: CASSPGQRNEQYV.

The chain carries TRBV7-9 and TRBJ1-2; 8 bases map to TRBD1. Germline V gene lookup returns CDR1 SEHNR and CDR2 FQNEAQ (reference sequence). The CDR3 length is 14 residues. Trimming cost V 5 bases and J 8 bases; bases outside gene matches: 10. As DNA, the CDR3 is TGTGCCAGCAGCCCGAGGGCGACAGGGGACGGCTACACCTTC. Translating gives CASSPRATGDGYTF. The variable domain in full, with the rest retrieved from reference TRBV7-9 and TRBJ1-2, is DTGVSQNPRHKITKRGQNVTFRCDPISEHNRLYWYRQTLGQGPEFLTYFQNEAQLEKSRLLSDRFSAERPKGSFSTLEIQRTEQGDSAMYLCASSPRATGDGYTFGSGTRLTVV.

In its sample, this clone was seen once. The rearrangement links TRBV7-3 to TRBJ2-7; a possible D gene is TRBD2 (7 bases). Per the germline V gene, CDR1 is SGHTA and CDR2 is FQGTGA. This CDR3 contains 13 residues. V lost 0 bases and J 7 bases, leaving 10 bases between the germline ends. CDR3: CASSLTGGPEQYF. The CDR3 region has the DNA TGTGCCAGCAGCTTAACGGGGGGGCCAGAGCAGTACTTC.

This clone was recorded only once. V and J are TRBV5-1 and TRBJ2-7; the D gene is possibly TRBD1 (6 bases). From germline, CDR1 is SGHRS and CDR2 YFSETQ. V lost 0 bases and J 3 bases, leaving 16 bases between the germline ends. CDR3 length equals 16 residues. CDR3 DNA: TGCGCCAGCAGCTTGGGAGGTGGGGGCTCCGGCTACGAGCAGTACTTC. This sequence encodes CASSLGGGGSGYEQYF.

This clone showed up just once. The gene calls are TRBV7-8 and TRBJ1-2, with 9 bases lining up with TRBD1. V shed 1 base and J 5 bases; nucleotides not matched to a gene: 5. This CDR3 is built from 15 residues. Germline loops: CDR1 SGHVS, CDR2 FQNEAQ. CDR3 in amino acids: CASSLGTGGMYGYTF. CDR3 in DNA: TGTGCCAGCAGCTTAGGAACAGGGGGCATGTATGGCTACACCTTC.